The 24 T cell receptor beta chains presented below share a single source sample, sequenced in a study of response to subunit inactivated influenza vaccine. Via MiXCR, TCRdb re-called the RT-PCR reads, giving one row per CDR3 protein. The sample consists of over 150,000 distinct CDR3 sequences, around 10% of them appearing once. The starting material was CD8+ T cells sorted from PBMCs, obtained about 24 months after vaccination. The receptors come from a man between 45 and 75 years old who received an inactivated influenza vaccine.

Only a few counts were recorded for this clonotype. CDR3 nucleotide sequence: TGTGCCACCAGCGAACACACAGACGTTGGGGAGACCCAGTACTTC. It encodes CATSEHTDVGETQYF. The V call is TRBV15, the J call TRBJ2-5; D not certain. This CDR3 comprises 15 residues. V lost 5 bases to trimming and J lost 5 bases, with 18 bases between them. Looked up from germline, CDR1 is LNHNV and CDR2 is YYDKDF (reference sequence).

This rearrangement joins TRBV19 to TRBJ2-7; D is unclear. Germline CDR1 and CDR2: LNHDA and SQIVND (reference sequence). CDR3 size: 12 residues. V was clipped by 1 base and J by 7 bases, with 8 bases between them. CDR3 amino acids: CASSIGATEQYF. As DNA, the CDR3 is TGTGCCAGTAGTATAGGGGCTACTGAGCAGTACTTC.

The sample holds many counts of this clonotype. The chain carries TRBV29-1 and TRBJ1-2; D perhaps matches TRBD1 (5 bases). Per the germline V gene, CDR1 is SQVTM and CDR2 is ANQGSEA. The germline V and J ends were trimmed by 6 bases and 1 base, with 12 bases remaining between them. CDR3 length: 13 amino acids. As DNA, the CDR3 is TGCAGCGTAACCGGGACGGATAACTATGGCTACACCTTC. It yields the protein CSVTGTDNYGYTF.

The chain carries TRBV5-8 and TRBJ2-7; D gene ambiguous. V was clipped by 7 bases and J by 7 bases, with 9 bases between them. The CDR3 runs 10 residues. Per the germline V gene, CDR1 is SGHTS and CDR2 is YDEGEE. The CDR3, as DNA: TGTGCCAGCGTCGTTGCGGAGCAGTACTTC. The encoded protein is CASVVAEQYF.

This clonotype came up many times. This chain joins TRBV7-6 and TRBJ2-1; D might be TRBD1 (6 bases). The CDR3 totals 13 residues. V lost 6 bases, J lost 4 bases, and 10 bases lay in between. The germline CDR1 and CDR2 sequences are SGHVS and FNYEAQ. The CDR3 DNA sequence: TGTGCCAGCAGTAATGGACAGTACAATGAGCAGTTCTTC. Translation: CASSNGQYNEQFF.

In its sample, this clonotype ranks as medium-sized. The chain joins TRBV4-1 to TRBJ2-5; possibly TRBD2 for D (6 bases). The CDR3 spans 17 residues. Germline V CDR1 and CDR2: MGHRA, YSYEKL. The V end was cut by 0 bases, the J end by 2 bases, with 16 bases between. The CDR3 region has the DNA TGCGCCAGCAGCCAAGAATCCAGCGGAGGGCCTCAAGAGACCCAGTACTTC. Translating gives CASSQESSGGPQETQYF.

This chain links TRBV7-9 with TRBJ2-7; the D is unclear. Per the germline V gene, CDR1 is SEHNR and CDR2 is FQNEAQ (reference sequence). This CDR3 is 11 amino acids long. Trimming removed 10 bases at V and 5 bases at J, with 12 bases between. The CDR3 DNA reads TGTGCCACCGGGTCGGACGACGAGCAGTACTTC. Translation gives CATGSDDEQYF.

This clonotype was seen a single time. The germline gene is not matched at one end of the junction; a read error may be the cause. The genes are TRBV4-3 and TRBJ2-3, with 7 bases lining up with TRBD2. The CDR3 is 14 amino acids. Germline loops: CDR1 LGHNA, CDR2 YSLEER. This CDR3 is CASGGGGTTNTQYF. As DNA, the CDR3 is TGCGCCAGCGGGGGGGGAGGGACCACAAATACGCAGTATTTT.

This clonotype was observed a handful of times. This chain links TRBV28 with TRBJ2-1; TRBD2 agrees at 9 bases. The germline V gene has CDR1 MDHEN and CDR2 SYDVKM. This CDR3 contains 15 residues. With V trimmed by 5 bases and J by 3 bases, 5 bases remained unmatched. This CDR3 is CASSPPSGVYNEQFF. For the CDR3, the DNA is TGTGCCAGCAGTCCCCCTAGCGGGGTCTACAATGAGCAGTTCTTC.

This clonotype showed up many times. This chain links TRBV25-1 with TRBJ2-3, with a possible D match to TRBD2 (5 bases). V lost 2 bases and J 1 base, leaving 10 bases between the germline ends. Germline V gene sequence: CDR1 MGHDK, CDR2 SYGVNS. The CDR3 has 15 amino acids. CDR3 nucleotides: TGTGCCAGCAGTGAACGGGCGGGCCGCACAGATACGCAGTATTTT. Translation: CASSERAGRTDTQYF.

This clonotype has more than one count but fewer than ten. The chain combines TRBV5-5 with TRBJ2-1; 11 bases are a match to TRBD2. From germline, CDR1 is SGHKS and CDR2 YYEKEE (reference sequence). Germline trimming cut 2 bases from V and 2 bases from J; bases unmatched to any gene: 6. This CDR3 spans 17 amino acids. The CDR3 DNA is TGTGCCAGCAGCTTAATAGCGGGAGGGCCGACCTACAATGAGCAGTTCTTC. Translating gives CASSLIAGGPTYNEQFF.

There are a few counts of this clonotype. The chain joins TRBV29-1 to TRBJ2-1, with TRBD2 matching 9 bases. The ends lost 5 bases at V and 4 bases at J; junction bases unmatched: 6. Germline values: CDR1 SQVTM, CDR2 ANQGSEA. The CDR3 covers 14 residues. The CDR3 DNA sequence: TGCAGCGTTCCGACTAGCGGAAGATACAATGAGCAGTTCTTC. Translated: CSVPTSGRYNEQFF.

This clonotype came up a few times. The genes are TRBV29-1 and TRBJ2-7; weak D call: TRBD2 (6 bases). CDR1 is SQVTM, CDR2 ANQGSEA, per germline. V was pared by 5 bases and J by 2 bases, with 16 bases between. The CDR3 covers 14 residues. The chain's CDR3 is CSVLRSSVTYEQYF. CDR3 sequence (DNA): TGCAGCGTTCTGCGGTCTAGCGTTACCTACGAGCAGTACTTC.

The V and J genes are TRBV6-2 or TRBV6-3 and TRBJ2-7; 8 bases agree with TRBD2. This CDR3 is 16 amino acids long. Germline V gene lookup returns CDR1 MNHEY and CDR2 SVGEGT. After removal of 2 bases from V and 2 bases from J, the junction contained 8 bases not matched to a gene. The CDR3 here is CASSYSRRAGAYEQYF. The CDR3 region has the DNA TGTGCCAGCAGTTACAGCAGACGAGCGGGAGCCTACGAGCAGTACTTC.

This clonotype was detected only a few times. The chain employs TRBV12-3 or TRBV12-4 and TRBJ2-7, with 9 bases lining up with TRBD2. This CDR3 region has 18 residues. V dropped 6 bases and J dropped 5; count of bases not matched to a gene: 20. The CDR3 here is CASSTQLAGVSYTHEQYF. The DNA for the CDR3 is TGTGCCAGCAGCACCCAATTAGCGGGGGTATCCTATACCCACGAGCAGTACTTC.

The sample holds a few counts of this clonotype. This chain uses TRBV9 with TRBJ2-7; 7 nucleotides line up with TRBD1. This CDR3 contains 15 residues. V lost 0 bases and J lost 0; bases outside the gene matches: 3. Germline values: CDR1 SGDLS, CDR2 YYNGEE. The CDR3 bases are TGTGCCAGCAGCGTAGGACAGGGCAACTCCTACGAGCAGTACTTC. Its translation is CASSVGQGNSYEQYF.

The V call is TRBV29-1, the J call TRBJ2-7; tentatively, D is TRBD2 (5 bases). The CDR3 contains 17 residues. Deletions cut 1 base from V and 2 bases from J, with 21 bases between. From germline, CDR1 is SQVTM and CDR2 ANQGSEA. The CDR3 DNA is TGCAGCGTTGAAGGGTTCCCGGGTGAGGGTAGGGCCTACGAGCAGTACTTC. The encoded protein is CSVEGFPGEGRAYEQYF.

V usage is TRBV28 and J usage is TRBJ2-3; the match to TRBD2 covers 8 bases. This CDR3 has 15 amino acids. Germline CDR1 is MDHEN and CDR2 is SYDVKM. Trimming cost V 5 bases and J 2 bases; bases outside gene matches: 6. The CDR3 nucleotides read TGTGCCAGCAGTGCCGGGACTAGAAACACAGATACGCAGTATTTT. Residues: CASSAGTRNTDTQYF.

V gene TRBV5-1 combines with J gene TRBJ1-1; the D is unclear. The CDR3 loop spans 16 amino acids. Germline V gene data show CDR1 as SGHRS and CDR2 as YFSETQ. The ends were cut back, 4 bases at V and 4 bases at J, with 20 bases in the middle. Written as DNA, the CDR3 is TGCGCCAGCAGCCCGCGGCTGGGGAACAGCGGCACTGAAGCTTTCTTT. This encodes CASSPRLGNSGTEAFF.

At least ten counts were recorded for this clonotype. The rearrangement joins TRBV28 to TRBJ2-7; D possibly corresponds to TRBD2 (5 bases). The germline V and J ends were trimmed by 3 bases and 3 bases, with 12 bases remaining between them. The CDR3 spans 14 residues. Germline V gene lookup returns CDR1 MDHEN and CDR2 SYDVKM. The CDR3 reads CASSFLGRDYEQYF. CDR3 nucleotide sequence: TGTGCCAGCAGTTTCTTAGGACGGGACTACGAGCAGTACTTC.

Here the CDR3 DNA reads TGTGCCAGCAGTTTGGGGACAGGGGGCTCCGAGCAGTACTTC. Residues: CASSLGTGGSEQYF. The chain combines TRBV12-3 or TRBV12-4 with TRBJ2-7, with TRBD1 matching 12 bases. The CDR3 runs to 14 residues. The junction had 3 bases not matched to a gene; V was cut back by 3 bases and J by 6 bases.

The rearrangement links TRBV6-5 to TRBJ2-1; 8 bases line up with TRBD2. CDR3 length: 19 amino acids. V lost 4 bases and J lost 7; bases outside the gene matches: 21. Germline lookup yields CDR1 MNHEY and CDR2 SVGAGI. The CDR3 nucleotides read TGTGCCAGCAGTTTGGGGACGCCAGCGGGAGCCCCACCCACAAATGAGCAGTTCTTC. Translating it yields CASSLGTPAGAPPTNEQFF.

The chain links TRBV2 to TRBJ2-5; unclear D gene. Trimming took off 4 bases at V and 0 bases at J, with 12 bases between the two ends. Germline lookup yields CDR1 SNHLY and CDR2 FYNNEI. The CDR3 runs 15 residues. The CDR3 is CASSVFDAYQETQYF. The CDR3 coding sequence is TGTGCCAGCAGTGTTTTTGACGCTTACCAAGAGACCCAGTACTTC.

This clonotype was found a few times. This sequence joins TRBV5-1 and TRBJ1-5; D call uncertain. The CDR3 loop spans 13 amino acids. CDR1 SGHRS and CDR2 YFSETQ come from the germline V gene. Trimming stripped 0 bases from V and 3 bases from J, with 4 bases between. The DNA of the CDR3 is TGCGCCAGCAGCTTGGAGTTCAATCAGCCCCAGCATTTT. Its protein product is CASSLEFNQPQHF.